Below are 27 T cell receptor beta chains sequenced from a single sample in a study of T cells after yellow fever vaccination. Each CDR3 protein is one row after TCRdb ran MiXCR on the 5' RACE reads. This sample has some 120,000 distinct CDR3 sequences, with more than 7.5% found just once. This material consisted of CD8+ T cells sorted from PBMCs, taken 45 days after the yellow fever booster vaccination. The receptors here all came from a man aged 25 to 45 who received the YFV17D yellow fever vaccine.

This clonotype was recorded many times. This rearrangement joins TRBV20-1 to TRBJ2-1, with 14 bases lining up with TRBD2. The CDR3 has 16 residues. The J segment lost 6 bases and the V segment lost 6 bases, leaving 10 bases of the junction unmatched. Germline V lookup: CDR1 DFQATT, CDR2 SNEGSKA (reference sequence). CDR3 nucleotide sequence: TGCAGTGCCTTCGGACTAGCGGGAGGTGGGTCCAATGAGCAGTTCTTC. It is translated as CSAFGLAGGGSNEQFF.

In this sample, this clonotype turned up many times. This sequence joins TRBV5-1 and TRBJ2-3; D is ambiguous. The V gene lost 3 bases and the J gene lost 3 bases, with 8 bases spanning the gap. Looked up from germline, CDR1 is SGHRS and CDR2 is YFSETQ. CDR3 length: 13 amino acids. CDR3: CASSSTGTDTQYF. In DNA form, the CDR3 reads TGCGCCAGCAGCTCCACCGGGACAGATACGCAGTATTTT.

This clonotype was counted between two and nine times. The V call is TRBV28, the J call TRBJ2-3; 8 bases match TRBD1. The germline CDR1 and CDR2 sequences are MDHEN and SYDVKM. Unmatched junction bases numbered 8, after V lost 3 bases and J lost 3 bases. The CDR3 loop spans 16 amino acids. The CDR3 spells CASSFRGQILTDTQYF. CDR3 DNA sequence: TGTGCCAGCAGTTTCAGGGGGCAGATTCTGACAGATACGCAGTATTTT.

This clonotype appeared many times. The rearrangement links TRBV5-1 to TRBJ2-1; no firm D call. The CDR3 has 12 amino acids. The V gene lost 0 bases and the J gene lost 6 bases, with 4 bases spanning the gap. CDR1 and CDR2 (germline): SGHRS, YFSETQ. As DNA, the CDR3 is TGCGCCAGCAGCTTGGCCGGCAATGAGCAGTTCTTC. This sequence encodes CASSLAGNEQFF.

The table lists this clonotype with many counts. The chain couples TRBV11-2 to TRBJ2-5; 8 bases agree with TRBD1. This CDR3 contains 18 residues. Germline V gene lookup returns CDR1 SGHAT and CDR2 FQNNGV. V lost 5 bases to trimming and J lost 1 base; unmatched junction nucleotides: 15. CDR3 region: CASSPSTGTGLLQETQYF. CDR3 DNA: TGTGCCAGCAGCCCTTCGACCGGGACAGGTTTGCTCCAAGAGACCCAGTACTTC.

The chain couples TRBV27 to TRBJ2-1, with 7 nucleotides matching TRBD1. The germline gives CDR1 MNHEY, CDR2 SMNVEV (reference sequence). The CDR3 runs to 15 residues. J lost 7 bases, V lost 3 bases, and 9 bases had no gene match. This chain's CDR3 is CASSFLGAGGNEQFF. The CDR3 DNA is TGTGCCAGCAGTTTCCTCGGAGCAGGGGGTAATGAGCAGTTCTTC.

Of note for this clonotype: One base away lies a much larger clone, so this may be a sequencing read error. This rearrangement joins TRBV10-2 to TRBJ2-7; D is uncertain. Germline V gene sequence: CDR1 WSHSY, CDR2 SAAADI. CDR3 length: 12 residues. CDR3 amino acids: CASGESDYEQYF. The CDR3 region has the DNA TGCGCCAGCGGTGAGTCGGACTACGAGCAGTACTTC.

This clonotype was seen many times. This rearrangement joins TRBV28 to TRBJ2-1; TRBD2 agrees at 10 bases. Germline V gives CDR1 MDHEN, CDR2 SYDVKM. V gave up 3 bases and J gave up 3 bases; unmatched junction bases: 11. CDR3 length: 18 residues. CDR3 sequence reads: CASSFRLGLAVIYNEQFF. CDR3 bases: TGTGCCAGCAGTTTCCGTCTCGGACTAGCGGTCATCTACAATGAGCAGTTCTTC.

This sequence joins TRBV6-2 or TRBV6-3 and TRBJ2-6, with D perhaps matching TRBD1 or TRBD2 (6 bases each). The CDR3 length is 16 residues. V was trimmed by 7 bases and J by 0 bases, leaving 13 bases between them. Germline V lookup: CDR1 MNHEY, CDR2 SVGEGT. This CDR3 reads CASILGGFSGANVLTF. Written as DNA, the CDR3 is TGTGCCAGCATCCTAGGGGGGTTCTCTGGGGCCAACGTCCTGACTTTC.

This clonotype was detected ten times or more. The rearrangement uses TRBV18 and TRBJ2-5; D gene unclear. Germline CDR1 and CDR2: KGHSH and LQKENI. Trimming took off 0 bases at V and 4 bases at J, with 6 bases between the two ends. The CDR3 length is 13 residues. Here the CDR3 reads CASSPPDGETQYF. For the CDR3, the DNA is TGTGCCAGCTCACCACCGGACGGAGAGACCCAGTACTTC.

The table lists this clonotype with many counts. V usage is TRBV7-9 and J usage is TRBJ2-7; 9 nucleotides match TRBD2. CDR1 and CDR2 (germline): SEHNR, FQNEAQ (reference sequence). The CDR3 sequence is 16 residues long. V lost 6 bases, J lost 3 bases, and 12 bases stayed unmatched. The CDR3 nucleotides read TGTGCCAGCAGTCCGACTAGCGGCCACCGTCTCTACGAGCAGTACTTC. Amino acids: CASSPTSGHRLYEQYF. Using reference TRBV7-9 and TRBJ2-7 for the parts outside the CDR3, the full variable domain is DTGVSQNPRHKITKRGQNVTFRCDPISEHNRLYWYRQTLGQGPEFLTYFQNEAQLEKSRLLSDRFSAERPKGSFSTLEIQRTEQGDSAMYLCASSPTSGHRLYEQYFGPGTRLTVT.

There are many counts of this clonotype. The CDR3, as DNA: TGTGCCAGCAGTGACCGGGACAACACTGAAGCTTTCTTT. Encoded protein: CASSDRDNTEAFF. J is TRBJ1-1 and V is TRBV6-4; D is perhaps TRBD1 (5 bases). The V gene lost 2 bases and the J gene lost 2 bases, with 6 bases spanning the gap. CDR1 is MRHNA and CDR2 is SNTAGT in the germline V gene. CDR3 length: 13 amino acids.

This clonotype showed up many times. The genes are TRBV14 and TRBJ2-7; the D is unclear. Deletions cut 2 bases from V and 0 bases from J, with 8 bases between. CDR3 length: 14 amino acids. The germline CDR1 and CDR2 sequences are SGHDN and FVKESK. The CDR3 coding sequence is TGTGCCAGCAGCCAAAGTTGGAGCTCCTACGAGCAGTACTTC. Translating gives CASSQSWSSYEQYF.

This clonotype has at least ten counts. CDR3 region: CASSSGTADTQYF. The CDR3 nucleotides are TGTGCCAGCAGTTCCGGGACAGCAGATACGCAGTATTTT. This chain connects TRBV12-3 or TRBV12-4 to TRBJ2-3; 7 bases are shared with TRBD1. The CDR3 length is 13 residues. Trimming removed 4 bases from V and 4 bases from J; junction bases left unmatched: 2.

This clonotype was observed many times. The V gene is TRBV6-6, the J gene TRBJ2-7, with D tentatively TRBD1 (6 bases). The CDR3 has 12 residues. V was pared by 5 bases and J by 3 bases, with 8 bases between. Germline V gene lookup returns CDR1 MNHNY and CDR2 SVGAGI (reference sequence). The DNA of the CDR3 is TGTGCCAGCAGTCGGGACAACTACGAGCAGTACTTC. This translates into CASSRDNYEQYF.

This clonotype was picked up many times. In nucleotides, the CDR3 is TGTGCCAGCAGTTTTCCTCGTGGCGAGCAGTACTTC. This encodes CASSFPRGEQYF. The rearrangement joins TRBV27 to TRBJ2-7; D uncertain. V was pared by 3 bases and J by 6 bases, with 9 bases between. The CDR3 is 12 amino acids. Looked up from germline, CDR1 is MNHEY and CDR2 is SMNVEV (reference sequence).

This clonotype was counted ten times or more. V is TRBV20-1 and J is TRBJ2-7; unclear D gene. V gave up 3 bases and J gave up 0 bases, with 6 bases separating them. The CDR3 is made up of 12 amino acids. From germline, CDR1 is DFQATT and CDR2 SNEGSKA (reference sequence). CDR3 nucleotides: TGCAGTGCTAGCGTGACCTCCTACGAGCAGTACTTC. This translates into CSASVTSYEQYF.

In this sample, this clonotype turned up many times. This chain uses TRBV12-3 or TRBV12-4 with TRBJ2-1; 13 nucleotides line up with TRBD2. Germline trimming cut 5 bases from V and 7 bases from J; bases unmatched to any gene: 8. The CDR3 length is 16 residues. CDR3 region: CASSQPLAGGPNEQFF. DNA of the CDR3: TGTGCCAGCAGTCAACCACTAGCGGGAGGGCCGAATGAGCAGTTCTTC.

The table lists this clonotype with many counts. The V call is TRBV14, the J call TRBJ2-1, with 7 bases that match TRBD2. The CDR3 contains 15 residues. Per germline, CDR1 SGHDN and CDR2 FVKESK. Unmatched junction bases numbered 11, after V lost 5 bases and J lost 7 bases. CDR3 protein: CASSKRGLGMNEQFF. CDR3 nucleotides: TGTGCCAGCAGCAAAAGAGGACTAGGTATGAATGAGCAGTTCTTC.

The chain carries TRBV27 and TRBJ2-7, with D uncertain. V lost 3 bases and J lost 6, with 9 bases in between. The CDR3 is made up of 12 amino acids. Germline-derived CDR1 and CDR2 are MNHEY and SMNVEV (reference sequence). The CDR3 sequence is CASSFGYGEQYF. As DNA, the CDR3 is TGTGCCAGCAGTTTCGGCTACGGCGAGCAGTACTTC.

This clonotype was seen a handful of times. The V and J genes are TRBV7-6 and TRBJ2-6; the match to TRBD1 covers 9 bases. V was clipped by 5 bases and J by 6 bases; unmatched bases: 8. CDR1 and CDR2 from the germline V gene are SGHVS and FNYEAQ. The CDR3 covers 16 residues. Written as DNA, the CDR3 is TGTGCCAGCAGCACCGGACAGGGGTGGGAGGCCAACGTCCTGACTTTC. This gives the protein CASSTGQGWEANVLTF.

This clonotype was recorded at least ten times. The chain employs TRBV3-1 and TRBJ2-1; weak D call: TRBD1 (6 bases). The CDR3 is 15 amino acids. Germline CDR1 and CDR2: LGHDT and YNNKEL (reference sequence). The germline V and J ends were trimmed by 5 bases and 0 bases, with 11 bases remaining between them. For the CDR3, the DNA is TGTGCCAGCAGCGAAGCGACAGGCTCCTACAATGAGCAGTTCTTC. Translating it yields CASSEATGSYNEQFF.

The chain uses TRBV7-9 and TRBJ2-1; D perhaps matches TRBD2 (6 bases). The CDR3 sequence is 14 residues long. Between the trimmed V and J ends, which lost 7 bases and 6 bases, there was a span of 16 bases. Germline-derived CDR1 and CDR2 are SEHNR and FQNEAQ (reference sequence). CDR3 sequence reads: CASNGGPNLNEQFF. CDR3 bases: TGTGCCAGCAACGGGGGACCAAACCTCAATGAGCAGTTCTTC. Full variable domain (missing parts from reference TRBV7-9 and TRBJ2-1): DTGVSQNPRHKITKRGQNVTFRCDPISEHNRLYWYRQTLGQGPEFLTYFQNEAQLEKSRLLSDRFSAERPKGSFSTLEIQRTEQGDSAMYLCASNGGPNLNEQFFGPGTRLTVL.

This clonotype appeared many times. The chain couples TRBV9 to TRBJ2-4; D is unresolved. This CDR3 contains 16 residues. Trimming shortened V by 3 bases and J by 1 base, and 14 bases separated the two germline ends. The germline V gene has CDR1 SGDLS and CDR2 YYNGEE. CDR3 in amino acids: CASSANPGWAKNIQYF. The CDR3, as DNA: TGTGCCAGCAGCGCTAACCCCGGTTGGGCCAAAAACATTCAGTACTTC. Together with reference TRBV9 and TRBJ2-4, the CDR3 gives the full variable domain: DSGVTQTPKHLITATGQRVTLRCSPRSGDLSVYWYQQSLDQGLQFLIQYYNGEERAKGNILERFSAQQFPDLHSELNLSSLELGDSALYFCASSANPGWAKNIQYFGAGTRLSVL.

This clonotype was seen a handful of times. The chain uses TRBV18 and TRBJ2-3; possible D gene TRBD2, 6 bases. Germline V gene sequence: CDR1 KGHSH, CDR2 LQKENI. The V and J ends lost 3 bases and 2 bases respectively, with 9 bases between them. This CDR3 has 14 amino acids. The CDR3, as DNA: TGTGCCAGCTCACCTAGCGGATTCACAGATACGCAGTATTTT. Translating gives CASSPSGFTDTQYF. The full variable domain, its missing parts supplied by reference TRBV18 and TRBJ2-3, is NAGVMQNPRHLVRRRGQEARLRCSPMKGHSHVYWYRQLPEEGLKFMVYLQKENIIDESGMPKERFSAEFPKEGPSILRIQQVVRGDSAAYFCASSPSGFTDTQYFGPGTRLTVL.

The genes are TRBV20-1 and TRBJ2-7; D possibly corresponds to TRBD1 (5 bases). CDR1 is DFQATT and CDR2 is SNEGSKA in the germline V gene (reference sequence). Deletions cut 6 bases from V and 0 bases from J, with 9 bases between. The CDR3 is 12 residues long. The CDR3 DNA follows: TGCAGTGCAAAGGACACCTCCTACGAGCAGTACTTC. This gives the protein CSAKDTSYEQYF.

Ten or more counts support this clonotype. This rearrangement joins TRBV4-2 to TRBJ2-2, with D possibly TRBD1 on 5 matching bases. Trimming left V 0 bases short and J 0 bases short, with 11 bases between. Germline values: CDR1 LGHNA, CDR2 YNFKEQ. The CDR3 has 17 residues. In DNA form, the CDR3 reads TGTGCCAGCAGCCAAGAAGGGGTCTATTCGAACACCGGGGAGCTGTTTTTT. Protein product: CASSQEGVYSNTGELFF.